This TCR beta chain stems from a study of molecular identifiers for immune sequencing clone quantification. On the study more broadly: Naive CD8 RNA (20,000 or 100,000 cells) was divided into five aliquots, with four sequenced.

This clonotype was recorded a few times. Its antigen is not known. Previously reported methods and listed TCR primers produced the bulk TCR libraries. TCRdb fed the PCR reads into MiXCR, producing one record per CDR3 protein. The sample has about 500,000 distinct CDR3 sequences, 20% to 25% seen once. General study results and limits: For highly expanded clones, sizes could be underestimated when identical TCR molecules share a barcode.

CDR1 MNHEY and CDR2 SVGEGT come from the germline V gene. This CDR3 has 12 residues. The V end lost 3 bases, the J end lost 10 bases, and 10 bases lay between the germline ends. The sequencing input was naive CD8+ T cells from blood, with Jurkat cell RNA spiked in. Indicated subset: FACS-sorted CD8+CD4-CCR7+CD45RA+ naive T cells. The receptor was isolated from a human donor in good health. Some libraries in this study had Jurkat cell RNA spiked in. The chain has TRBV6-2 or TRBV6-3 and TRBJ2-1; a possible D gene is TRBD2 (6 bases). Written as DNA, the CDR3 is TGTGCCAGCAGTTATTTCGCGGGAGAGCAGTTCTTC. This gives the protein CASSYFAGEQFF.